This TCR beta chain derives from a study of blood T cell repertoires in COVID-19. Germline assignment: CDR1 MNHEY and CDR2 SVGAGI. This CDR3 is 14 amino acids long. The V and J ends lost 5 bases and 5 bases, in that order; junction bases with no gene match: 4. Assay: immunoSEQ multiplex PCR; the TCRdb copy retains only in-frame clones and omits some. This table has some 270,000 clones, about 89% appearing once. This sequence joins TRBV6-5 and TRBJ1-5, with 9 bases lining up with TRBD1. The clonotype comes from a young man with acute or convalescent COVID-19. Sequenced sample: peripheral blood. The CDR3 DNA follows: TGTGCCAGCAGTAGGACAGGGGAGGATCAGCCCCAGCATTTT. Translation gives CASSRTGEDQPQHF.